This TCR beta chain was recovered during a study of cytomegalovirus exposure and HLA in healthy donors. PCR amplification relied on 60 Vbeta primers (plus 13 Jbeta primers). The method was immunoSEQ multiplex PCR; TCRdb's version includes in-frame clones alone and lacks a portion of them. The sample consists of 120,000 or so clones, about 85% of them appearing once. Though probably carrying unrecorded immune exposures, donors were nominally healthy at sampling. This CDR3 comprises 15 residues. Germline-derived CDR1 and CDR2 are LNHDA and SQIVND (reference sequence). V was clipped by 1 base and J by 7 bases, with 14 bases between them.

This clonotype was obtained from a man aged 45-60 years in good health and CMV-seronegative. The gene calls are TRBV19 and TRBJ1-5; perhaps TRBD1 as D (6 bases). Specimen: PBMCs. This CDR3 is CASSIGGGAEQPQHF. CDR3 DNA: TGTGCCAGTAGTATAGGAGGGGGGGCAGAGCAGCCCCAGCATTTT.